This record looks at one TCR beta chain sequence and its context. This entry belongs to a study of T cell changes during pregnancy in multiple sclerosis. Sequencing used immunoSEQ multiplex PCR; TCRdb keeps in-frame clones, though not all of them. This table has approximately 110,000 clones, around nine tenths appearing once. The receptor was isolated from a female donor with multiple sclerosis, enrolled in a pregnancy study. The material sequenced was peripheral blood, taken in the third trimester of pregnancy.

CDR3 DNA sequence: TGTGCCTGGAGGAAAGGGGGGGCCGGGATGAACACTGAAGCTTTCTTT. Translation gives CAWRKGGAGMNTEAFF. The V and J genes are TRBV30 and TRBJ1-1; perhaps TRBD1 as D (6 bases). Germline CDR1 reads GTSNPN; CDR2 reads SVGIG (reference sequence). The CDR3 is 16 residues long. V shed 3 bases and J shed 0 bases, with 17 bases lying between them.